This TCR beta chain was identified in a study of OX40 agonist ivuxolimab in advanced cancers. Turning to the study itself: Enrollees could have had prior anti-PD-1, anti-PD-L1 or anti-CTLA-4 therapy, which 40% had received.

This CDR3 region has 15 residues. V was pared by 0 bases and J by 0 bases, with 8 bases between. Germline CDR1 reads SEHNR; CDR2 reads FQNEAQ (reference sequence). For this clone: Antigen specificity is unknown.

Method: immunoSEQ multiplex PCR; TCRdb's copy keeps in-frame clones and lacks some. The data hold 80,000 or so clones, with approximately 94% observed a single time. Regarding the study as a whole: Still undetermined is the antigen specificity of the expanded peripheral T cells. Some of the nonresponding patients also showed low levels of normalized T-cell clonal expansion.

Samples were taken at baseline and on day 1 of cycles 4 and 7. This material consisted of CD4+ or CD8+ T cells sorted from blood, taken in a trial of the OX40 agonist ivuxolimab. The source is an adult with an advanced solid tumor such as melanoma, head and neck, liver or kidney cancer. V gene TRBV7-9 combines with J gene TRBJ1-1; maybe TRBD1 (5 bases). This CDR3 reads CASSLAGVLNTEAFF. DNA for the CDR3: TGTGCCAGCAGCTTAGCGGGGGTCTTGAACACTGAAGCTTTCTTT.